Below, 31 T cell receptor beta chains from the same sample are listed, as sequenced in a study of shared clonotypes between healthy human individuals. Here immunoSEQ multiplex PCR was the method, and the copy in TCRdb shows in-frame clones only, minus some. The top ten hold less than 0.55% of the sample, which has approximately 1.5 million clones, around 98% seen once. The sample consisted of naive CD4+ T cells sorted from blood. As to subset: CD45RA+ positively selected. Receptors were obtained from a man aged 25 to 40 in good health.

This clone has just one count. The J gene is TRBJ2-5, the V gene TRBV11-2; the D is unclear. The germline CDR1 and CDR2 sequences are SGHAT and FQNNGV. The CDR3 loop spans 13 amino acids. Trimming shortened V by 6 bases and J by 2 bases, and 10 bases separated the two germline ends. The CDR3 region has the DNA TGTGCCAGCAGTCAGACATTTCAAGAGACCCAGTACTTC. Translated, it gives CASSQTFQETQYF. The entire variable domain, with the rest obtained from reference TRBV11-2 and TRBJ2-5, is as follows: EAGVAQSPRYKIIEKRQSVAFWCNPISGHATLYWYQQILGQGPKLLIQFQNNGVVDDSQLPKDRFSAERLKGVDSTLKIQPAKLEDSAVYLCASSQTFQETQYFGPGTRLLVL.

In its sample, this clone was seen once. The chain uses TRBV7-6 and TRBJ2-2; TRBD2 aligns across 11 bases. The ends lost 5 bases at V and 5 bases at J; junction bases unmatched: 7. This CDR3 is built from 16 residues. In germline, CDR1 is SGHVS, CDR2 FNYEAQ. The CDR3 sequence is CASSAGLAELTGELFF. In DNA, the CDR3 is TGTGCCAGCAGCGCGGGACTAGCGGAATTAACCGGGGAGCTGTTTTTT.

The table lists this clone with a count of one. The chain joins TRBV6-5 to TRBJ2-7; no clear D gene. Per germline, CDR1 MNHEY and CDR2 SVGAGI. The V end was cut by 5 bases, the J end by 2 bases, with 10 bases between. The CDR3 extends over 13 amino acids. The CDR3 nucleotides read TGTGCCAGCAGTAACGGCCCTGCCTACGAGCAGTACTTC. Protein sequence: CASSNGPAYEQYF.

The V gene is TRBV27, the J gene TRBJ2-7, with TRBD1 identical over 12 bases. The CDR3 sequence is 13 residues long. Looked up from germline, CDR1 is MNHEY and CDR2 is SMNVEV (reference sequence). The J segment lost 7 bases and the V segment lost 6 bases, leaving 4 bases of the junction unmatched. The CDR3 coding sequence is TGTGCCAGCAGCCGGGACAGGGGGCCTGAGCAGTACTTC. This translates into CASSRDRGPEQYF.

Of note for this clone: Other DNA variants within this sample encode the same CDR3. The V and J genes are TRBV18 and TRBJ1-1; D possibly corresponds to TRBD1 (6 bases). Trimming cost V 3 bases and J 5 bases, with 10 bases left between them. Per the germline V gene, CDR1 is KGHSH and CDR2 is LQKENI. This CDR3 contains 13 residues. CDR3 coding DNA: TGTGCCAGCTCACCCCCAGGGGAAACTGAAGCTTTCTTT. Protein sequence: CASSPPGETEAFF.

The chain links TRBV9 to TRBJ2-7; TRBD1 matches at 7 bases. Germline assignment: CDR1 SGDLS and CDR2 YYNGEE. The J segment lost 3 bases and the V segment lost 1 base, leaving 1 base of the junction unmatched. The CDR3 covers 13 residues. The CDR3 nucleotides read TGTGCCAGCAGCGTAACAGGGGTCTACGAGCAGTACTTC. Encoded protein: CASSVTGVYEQYF.

This clone appeared a single time. J is TRBJ2-3 and V is TRBV18; the match to TRBD2 covers 11 bases. The CDR3 is made up of 17 amino acids. Unmatched junction bases numbered 4, after V lost 1 base and J lost 1 base. CDR1 is KGHSH and CDR2 is LQKENI in the germline V gene. CDR3 protein: CASSPRQLAGGTDTQYF. DNA for the CDR3: TGTGCCAGCTCACCACGGCAACTAGCGGGAGGCACAGATACGCAGTATTTT.

This chain links TRBV18 with TRBJ2-7; D is ambiguous. This CDR3 is 15 amino acids long. The germline gives CDR1 KGHSH, CDR2 LQKENI. V was shortened by 5 bases and J by 4 bases, with 18 bases between the two germline ends. This chain's CDR3 is CASSTDQAAVYEQYF. The CDR3 bases are TGTGCCAGCTCAACCGACCAGGCAGCCGTGTACGAGCAGTACTTC. The full variable domain, with the rest looked up from reference TRBV18 and TRBJ2-7, is NAGVMQNPRHLVRRRGQEARLRCSPMKGHSHVYWYRQLPEEGLKFMVYLQKENIIDESGMPKERFSAEFPKEGPSILRIQQVVRGDSAAYFCASSTDQAAVYEQYFGPGTRLTVT.

The chain joins TRBV6-4 to TRBJ2-2; D is ambiguous. V dropped 4 bases and J dropped 7 bases, with 13 bases sitting between them. The germline CDR1 and CDR2 sequences are MRHNA and SNTAGT. The CDR3 has 14 amino acids. The CDR3 DNA is TGTGCCAGCAGTGGCGATAGCATGAACGGGGAGCTGTTTTTT. It is translated as CASSGDSMNGELFF.

The chain carries TRBV7-9 and TRBJ2-7; tentatively, D is TRBD1 (7 bases). The germline CDR1 and CDR2 sequences are SEHNR and FQNEAQ (reference sequence). The CDR3 contains 15 residues. V was cut by 5 bases and J by 3 bases, with 17 bases left in between. Here the CDR3 DNA reads TGTGCCAGCAGCCCGGGCGGGACAGCACTCTACGAGCAGTACTTC. Its translation is CASSPGGTALYEQYF.

This clone occurred once. J is TRBJ2-7 and V is TRBV27; 8 nucleotides match TRBD2. The V gene's germline CDR1 is MNHEY and CDR2 SMNVEV (reference sequence). This CDR3 region has 18 residues. V was pared by 2 bases and J by 2 bases, with 14 bases of the junction left unmatched. Here the CDR3 DNA reads TGTGCCAGCAGTTTACGGGGGGGGCTTGGGCGGGAGCCCTACGAGCAGTACTTC. Amino acid sequence: CASSLRGGLGREPYEQYF.

This clone was seen just once. J is TRBJ2-7 and V is TRBV5-1; D not certain. The CDR3 is made up of 14 amino acids. The V end was cut by 3 bases, the J end by 0 bases, with 10 bases between. Germline V lookup: CDR1 SGHRS, CDR2 YFSETQ. CDR3 amino acids: CASSSPSSSYEQYF. Here the CDR3 DNA reads TGCGCCAGCAGCTCCCCGTCCAGCTCCTACGAGCAGTACTTC. The entire variable domain, with the rest obtained from reference TRBV5-1 and TRBJ2-7, is as follows: KAGVTQTPRYLIKTRGQQVTLSCSPISGHRSVSWYQQTPGQGLQFLFEYFSETQRNKGNFPGRFSGRQFSNSRSEMNVSTLELGDSALYLCASSSPSSSYEQYFGPGTRLTVT.

This chain links TRBV11-2 with TRBJ1-1, with TRBD1 as a possible D gene (5 bases). Germline V gene lookup returns CDR1 SGHAT and CDR2 FQNNGV. V shed 2 bases and J shed 2 bases, with 15 bases lying between them. This CDR3 has 16 amino acids. In nucleotides, the CDR3 is TGTGCCAGCAGCTTAACCGGACACGGGATAAACACTGAAGCTTTCTTT. It codes for CASSLTGHGINTEAFF.

About this clone itself: This CDR3 is also generated by other DNA sequences in the sample. In DNA form, the CDR3 reads TGTGCCAGCAGCGTAGTATCATCATACAATGAGCAGTTCTTC. This encodes CASSVVSSYNEQFF. The chain joins TRBV9 to TRBJ2-1; the D is unclear. Germline CDR1 and CDR2: SGDLS and YYNGEE. The length of the CDR3 is 14 residues. V was shortened by 0 bases and J by 4 bases, with 8 bases between the two germline ends. Variable domain in full (rest from reference TRBV9 and TRBJ2-1): DSGVTQTPKHLITATGQRVTLRCSPRSGDLSVYWYQQSLDQGLQFLIQYYNGEERAKGNILERFSAQQFPDLHSELNLSSLELGDSALYFCASSVVSSYNEQFFGPGTRLTVL.

V usage is TRBV15 and J usage is TRBJ2-7; D is possibly TRBD1 (6 bases). CDR3 size: 15 residues. Looked up from germline, CDR1 is LNHNV and CDR2 is YYDKDF (reference sequence). Trimming cost V 3 bases and J 1 base, with 13 bases left between them. CDR3 sequence (DNA): TGTGCCACCAGCAGGAACCCGGACAGTTCCTACGAGCAGTACTTC. Encoded protein: CATSRNPDSSYEQYF. The whole variable domain, remainder taken from reference TRBV15 and TRBJ2-7, is DAMVIQNPRYQVTQFGKPVTLSCSQTLNHNVMYWYQQKSSQAPKLLFHYYDKDFNNEADTPDNFQSRRPNTSFCFLDIRSPGLGDTAMYLCATSRNPDSSYEQYFGPGTRLTVT.

CDR3 nucleotides: TGTGCCAGCATAAGGGACGCCACCTCCTACAATGAGCAGTTCTTC. It yields the protein CASIRDATSYNEQFF. The chain couples TRBV28 to TRBJ2-1; TRBD1 or TRBD2 may be the D gene (5 bases each). With 7 bases removed from V and 0 bases from J, the gap between germline ends came to 13 bases. The CDR3 is 15 amino acids. Germline V gene lookup returns CDR1 MDHEN and CDR2 SYDVKM.

About this clone: Other DNA sequences within the sample encode an identical CDR3. The chain employs TRBV28 and TRBJ1-2; D gene uncertain. Germline CDR1 is MDHEN and CDR2 is SYDVKM. V lost 2 bases to trimming and J lost 3 bases, with 4 bases between them. The CDR3 totals 12 residues. CDR3 in DNA: TGTGCCAGCAGTTTAAAAGACTATGGCTACACCTTC. Residues: CASSLKDYGYTF.

The table lists this clone with a count of one. The V and J genes are TRBV10-1 and TRBJ2-1, with TRBD2 as a possible D gene (7 bases). V was trimmed by 5 bases and J by 13 bases, leaving 24 bases between them. Per germline, CDR1 WNHNN and CDR2 SYGVQD (reference sequence). The CDR3 has 15 amino acids. The DNA of the CDR3 is TGCGCCAGCAGTCCTACAGGGCTTGGGACTACCAGTCAGTTCTTC. Translated, it gives CASSPTGLGTTSQFF.

The chain uses TRBV5-1 and TRBJ2-1; 9 nucleotides agree with TRBD1. This CDR3 contains 16 residues. The trim removed 2 bases at V and 4 bases at J, leaving 7 bases unmatched. Germline CDR1 SGHRS, CDR2 YFSETQ. In DNA form, the CDR3 reads TGCGCCAGCAGCTTTTCAGACAGGGGGATGTACAATGAGCAGTTCTTC. Its protein product is CASSFSDRGMYNEQFF.

V and J are TRBV5-5 and TRBJ1-2; TRBD1 matches at 8 bases. Germline V CDR1 and CDR2: SGHKS, YYEKEE (reference sequence). The CDR3 loop spans 16 amino acids. V trimming: 0 bases; J trimming: 5 bases; junction bases outside the gene matches: 9. The DNA for the CDR3 is TGTGCCAGCAGCTTGGCCCAGGGGGCTGTGGTATATGGCTACACCTTC. Its protein is CASSLAQGAVVYGYTF.

As concerns this clone: Other DNA sequences within the sample encode an identical CDR3. V is TRBV19 and J is TRBJ2-7; 10 bases are a match to TRBD2. The ends lost 4 bases at V and 1 base at J; junction bases unmatched: 1. This CDR3 is 14 amino acids long. Germline values: CDR1 LNHDA, CDR2 SQIVND (reference sequence). As DNA, the CDR3 is TGTGCCAGTAGTACTAGCGGGAGATCCTACGAGCAGTACTTC. As protein: CASSTSGRSYEQYF.

The chain carries TRBV4-3 and TRBJ2-7; D is unresolved. The length of the CDR3 is 15 residues. V shed 0 bases and J shed 3 bases, with 12 bases lying between them. The V gene's germline CDR1 is LGHNA and CDR2 YSLEER. The CDR3 coding sequence is TGCGCCAGCAGCCAAGATGGCAGGAATAACTACGAGCAGTACTTC. Its translation is CASSQDGRNNYEQYF.

The V call is TRBV9, the J call TRBJ2-5; 7 bases fit TRBD2. The CDR3 has 18 amino acids. J was trimmed by 2 bases and V by 4 bases; bases with no gene match: 17. Germline V gene lookup returns CDR1 SGDLS and CDR2 YYNGEE. The CDR3 DNA reads as TGTGCCAGCAGCCCTGGGAGGGAGTGGCCGAAGCCTCAAGAGACCCAGTACTTC. Its protein product is CASSPGREWPKPQETQYF.

The chain recombines TRBV9 with TRBJ2-5, with D unclear. Looked up from germline, CDR1 is SGDLS and CDR2 is YYNGEE. The CDR3 has 16 amino acids. Trimming removed 3 bases at V and 3 bases at J, with 18 bases between. CDR3 region: CASSDRPSLREETQYF. The CDR3 DNA reads as TGTGCCAGCAGCGACCGTCCCAGCCTTAGGGAAGAGACCCAGTACTTC.

The CDR3 DNA reads as TGTGCCAGCAGCCACCCCGCTAGCGGGAGTGGCGAGCAGTACTTC. Encoded protein: CASSHPASGSGEQYF. The rearrangement uses TRBV11-3 and TRBJ2-7, with 10 bases identical to TRBD2. Looked up from germline, CDR1 is SGHNT and CDR2 is YENEEA. The CDR3 contains 15 residues. With V trimmed by 5 bases and J by 6 bases, 10 bases remained unmatched.

J is TRBJ1-2 and V is TRBV11-2; 9 positions match TRBD1. The length of the CDR3 is 15 residues. CDR1 is SGHAT and CDR2 is FQNNGV in the germline V gene. V dropped 4 bases and J dropped 7; count of bases not matched to a gene: 10. The CDR3, as DNA: TGTGCCAGCAGCTCGCCGGACAGGGGAAGGGCTGGCTACACCTTC. Amino acids: CASSSPDRGRAGYTF.

The chain carries TRBV9 and TRBJ2-2, with D tentatively TRBD1 (6 bases). This CDR3 contains 14 residues. Per germline, CDR1 SGDLS and CDR2 YYNGEE. Trimming left V 2 bases short and J 6 bases short, with 11 bases between. CDR3 sequence reads: CASSVTQGSGELFF. The CDR3 DNA reads TGTGCCAGCAGCGTGACACAGGGTTCCGGGGAGCTGTTTTTT.

This sequence joins TRBV5-8 and TRBJ2-1; D gene uncertain. Trimming removed 1 base from V and 8 bases from J, with 1 base in between. CDR1 SGHTS and CDR2 YDEGEE come from the germline V gene. The CDR3 has 10 residues. The CDR3, as DNA: TGTGCCAGCAGCTTGTATGAGCAGTTCTTC. It specifies CASSLYEQFF.

The V and J genes are TRBV5-1 and TRBJ2-2; D is uncertain. The CDR3 is 12 residues long. The germline CDR1 and CDR2 sequences are SGHRS and YFSETQ. V was shortened by 3 bases and J by 7 bases, with 7 bases between the two germline ends. The CDR3 nucleotides read TGCGCCAGCAGCTCCTACAGCGGGGAGCTGTTTTTT. Protein sequence: CASSSYSGELFF. The entire variable domain, with the rest obtained from reference TRBV5-1 and TRBJ2-2, is as follows: KAGVTQTPRYLIKTRGQQVTLSCSPISGHRSVSWYQQTPGQGLQFLFEYFSETQRNKGNFPGRFSGRQFSNSRSEMNVSTLELGDSALYLCASSSYSGELFFGEGSRLTVL.

The V and J genes are TRBV7-9 and TRBJ2-7, with TRBD2 matching over 9 bases. Germline V gene data show CDR1 as SEHNR and CDR2 as FQNEAQ (reference sequence). V was clipped by 5 bases and J by 2 bases; unmatched bases: 7. This CDR3 has 15 amino acids. As DNA, the CDR3 is TGTGCCAGCAGCCCGTGGACTAGCGCAACCTACGAGCAGTACTTC. As protein: CASSPWTSATYEQYF. The whole variable domain, filled in from reference TRBV7-9 and TRBJ2-7, reads DTGVSQNPRHKITKRGQNVTFRCDPISEHNRLYWYRQTLGQGPEFLTYFQNEAQLEKSRLLSDRFSAERPKGSFSTLEIQRTEQGDSAMYLCASSPWTSATYEQYFGPGTRLTVT.

The chain is built from TRBV4-3 and TRBJ2-7; D gene unclear. Germline loops: CDR1 LGHNA, CDR2 YSLEER. The CDR3 runs to 14 residues. V dropped 0 bases and J dropped 0 bases, with 6 bases sitting between them. DNA of the CDR3: TGCGCCAGCAGCCAAGAGTATCGCTCCTACGAGCAGTACTTC. Amino acid sequence: CASSQEYRSYEQYF.